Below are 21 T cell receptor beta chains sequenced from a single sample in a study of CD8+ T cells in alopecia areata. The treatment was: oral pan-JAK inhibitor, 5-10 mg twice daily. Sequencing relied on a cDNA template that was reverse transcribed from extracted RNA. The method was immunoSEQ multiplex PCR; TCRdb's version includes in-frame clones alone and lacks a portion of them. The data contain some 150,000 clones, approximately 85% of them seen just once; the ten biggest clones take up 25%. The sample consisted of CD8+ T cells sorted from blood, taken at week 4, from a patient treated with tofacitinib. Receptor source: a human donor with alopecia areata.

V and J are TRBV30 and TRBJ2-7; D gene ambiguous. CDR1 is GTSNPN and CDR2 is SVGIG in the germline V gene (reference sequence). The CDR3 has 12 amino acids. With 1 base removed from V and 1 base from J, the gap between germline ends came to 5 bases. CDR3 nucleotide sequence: TGTGCCTGGAGTGAAATATCCTACGAGCAGTACTTC. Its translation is CAWSEISYEQYF. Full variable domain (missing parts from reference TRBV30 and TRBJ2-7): SQTIHQWPATLVQPVGSPLSLECTVEGTSNPNLYWYRQAAGRGLQLLFYSVGIGQISSEVPQNLSASRPQDRQFILSSKKLLLSDSGFYLCAWSEISYEQYFGPGTRLTVT.

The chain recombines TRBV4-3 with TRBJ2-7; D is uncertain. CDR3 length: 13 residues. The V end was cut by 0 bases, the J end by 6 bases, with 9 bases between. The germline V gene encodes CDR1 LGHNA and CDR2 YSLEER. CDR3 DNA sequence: TGCGCCAGCAGCCAAGACCAAGGGTCCGAGCAGTACTTC. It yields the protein CASSQDQGSEQYF.

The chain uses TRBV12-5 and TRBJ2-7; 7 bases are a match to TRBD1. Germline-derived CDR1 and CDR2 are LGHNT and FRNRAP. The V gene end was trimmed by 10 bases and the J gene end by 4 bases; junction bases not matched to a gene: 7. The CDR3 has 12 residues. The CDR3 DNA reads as TGTGCTACCTCTGAACAGGGGTACGAGCAGTACTTC. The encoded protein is CATSEQGYEQYF.

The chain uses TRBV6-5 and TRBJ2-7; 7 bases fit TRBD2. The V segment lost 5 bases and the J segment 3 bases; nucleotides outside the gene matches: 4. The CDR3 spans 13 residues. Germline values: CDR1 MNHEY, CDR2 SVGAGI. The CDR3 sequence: CASSTGRFYEQYF. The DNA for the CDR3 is TGTGCCAGCAGTACCGGGAGGTTCTACGAGCAGTACTTC.

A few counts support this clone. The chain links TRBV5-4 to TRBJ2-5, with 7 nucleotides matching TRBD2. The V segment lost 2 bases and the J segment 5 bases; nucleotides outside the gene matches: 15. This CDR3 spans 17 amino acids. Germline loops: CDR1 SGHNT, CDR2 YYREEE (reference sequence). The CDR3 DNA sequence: TGTGCCAGCAGCTTCGTGGCAATGCGGGGGAATCGGGAGACCCAGTACTTC. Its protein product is CASSFVAMRGNRETQYF. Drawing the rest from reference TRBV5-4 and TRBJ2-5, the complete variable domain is ETGVTQSPTHLIKTRGQQVTLRCSSQSGHNTVSWYQQALGQGPQFIFQYYREEENGRGNFPPRFSGLQFPNYSSELNVNALELDDSALYLCASSFVAMRGNRETQYFGPGTRLLVL.

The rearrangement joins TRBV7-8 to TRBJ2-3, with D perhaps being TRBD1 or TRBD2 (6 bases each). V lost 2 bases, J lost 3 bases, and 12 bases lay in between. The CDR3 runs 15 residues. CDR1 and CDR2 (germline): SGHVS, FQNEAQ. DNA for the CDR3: TGTGCCAGCAGCTTAAGGGGGGCCTGGACAGATACGCAGTATTTT. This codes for CASSLRGAWTDTQYF. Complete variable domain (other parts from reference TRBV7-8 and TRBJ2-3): GAGVSQSPRYKVAKRGQDVALRCDPISGHVSLFWYQQALGQGPEFLTYFQNEAQLDKSGLPSDRFFAERPEGSVSTLKIQRTQQEDSAVYLCASSLRGAWTDTQYFGPGTRLTVL.

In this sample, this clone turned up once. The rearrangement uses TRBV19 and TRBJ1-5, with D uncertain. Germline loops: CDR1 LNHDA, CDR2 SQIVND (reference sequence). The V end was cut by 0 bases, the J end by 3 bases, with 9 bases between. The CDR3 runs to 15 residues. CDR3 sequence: CASSIETAYNQPQHF. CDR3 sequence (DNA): TGTGCCAGTAGTATAGAAACAGCATACAATCAGCCCCAGCATTTT.

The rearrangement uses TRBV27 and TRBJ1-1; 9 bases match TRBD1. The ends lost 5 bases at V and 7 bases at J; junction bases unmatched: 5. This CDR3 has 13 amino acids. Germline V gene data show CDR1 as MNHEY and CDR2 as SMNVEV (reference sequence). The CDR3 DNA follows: TGTGCCAGCAGTCCGGGACAGGGAAGTGAAGCTTTCTTT. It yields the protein CASSPGQGSEAFF.

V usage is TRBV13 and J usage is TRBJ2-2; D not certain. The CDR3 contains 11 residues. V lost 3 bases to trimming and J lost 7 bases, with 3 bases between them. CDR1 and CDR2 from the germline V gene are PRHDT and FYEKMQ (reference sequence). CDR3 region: CASSFSGELFF. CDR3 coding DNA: TGTGCCAGCAGCTTCAGCGGGGAGCTGTTTTTT.

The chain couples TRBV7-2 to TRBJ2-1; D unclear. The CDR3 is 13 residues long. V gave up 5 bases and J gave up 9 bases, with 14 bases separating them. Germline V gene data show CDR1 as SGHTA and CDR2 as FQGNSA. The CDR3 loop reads CASSPGTQPEQFF. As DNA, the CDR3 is TGTGCCAGCAGCCCAGGCACCCAGCCTGAGCAGTTCTTC.

The chain's CDR3 is CASKLLQGGQGETQYF. CDR3 in DNA: TGTGCCAGCAAGCTCCTTCAAGGGGGCCAGGGGGAGACCCAGTACTTC. The gene calls are TRBV11-3 and TRBJ2-5, with 7 positions matching TRBD1. V trimming: 7 bases; J trimming: 5 bases; junction bases outside the gene matches: 16. Germline V lookup: CDR1 SGHNT, CDR2 YENEEA. The CDR3 sequence is 16 residues long. The full variable domain, in which reference TRBV11-3 and TRBJ2-5 provide the parts outside the CDR3, is EAGVVQSPRYKIIEKKQPVAFWCNPISGHNTLYWYLQNLGQGPELLIRYENEEAVDDSQLPKDRFSAERLKGVDSTLKIQPAELGDSAVYLCASKLLQGGQGETQYFGPGTRLLVL.

CDR3 coding DNA: TGTGCCAGCTCAGGGGGTAACTATGGCTACACCTTC. Translating gives CASSGGNYGYTF. V gene TRBV9 combines with J gene TRBJ1-2; 7 bases fit TRBD1. The V segment lost 7 bases and the J segment 1 base; nucleotides outside the gene matches: 1. This CDR3 contains 12 residues. Germline-derived CDR1 and CDR2 are SGDLS and YYNGEE.

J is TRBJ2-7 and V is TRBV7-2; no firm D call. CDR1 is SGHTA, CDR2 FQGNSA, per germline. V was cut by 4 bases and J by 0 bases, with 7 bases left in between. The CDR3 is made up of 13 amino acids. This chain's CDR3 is CASSSFPSYEQYF. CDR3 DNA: TGTGCCAGCAGCTCATTCCCCTCCTACGAGCAGTACTTC.

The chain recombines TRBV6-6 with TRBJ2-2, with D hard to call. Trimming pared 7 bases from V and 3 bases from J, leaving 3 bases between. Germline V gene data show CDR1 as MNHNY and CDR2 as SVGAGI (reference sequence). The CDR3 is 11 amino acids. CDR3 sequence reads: CASTYTGELFF. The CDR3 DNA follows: TGTGCCAGCACCTACACCGGGGAGCTGTTTTTT.

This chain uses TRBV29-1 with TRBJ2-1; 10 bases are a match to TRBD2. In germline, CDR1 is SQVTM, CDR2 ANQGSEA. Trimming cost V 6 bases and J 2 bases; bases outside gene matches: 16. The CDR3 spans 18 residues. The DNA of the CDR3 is TGCAGCGTGGAGGCAACTAGCGGGGCGGTGACTACCTACAATGAGCAGTTCTTC. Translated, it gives CSVEATSGAVTTYNEQFF.

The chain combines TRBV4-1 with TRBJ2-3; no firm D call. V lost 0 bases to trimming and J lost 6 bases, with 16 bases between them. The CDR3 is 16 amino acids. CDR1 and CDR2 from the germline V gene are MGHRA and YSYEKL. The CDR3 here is CASSQDPDRNADTQYF. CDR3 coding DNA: TGCGCCAGCAGCCAAGATCCCGACCGGAACGCGGATACGCAGTATTTT.

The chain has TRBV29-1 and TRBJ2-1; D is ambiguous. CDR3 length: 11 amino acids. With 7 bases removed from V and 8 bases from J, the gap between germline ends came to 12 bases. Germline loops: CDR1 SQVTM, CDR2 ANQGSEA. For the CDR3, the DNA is TGCAGCGCCTCAATCGAGTATGAGCAGTTCTTC. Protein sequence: CSASIEYEQFF.

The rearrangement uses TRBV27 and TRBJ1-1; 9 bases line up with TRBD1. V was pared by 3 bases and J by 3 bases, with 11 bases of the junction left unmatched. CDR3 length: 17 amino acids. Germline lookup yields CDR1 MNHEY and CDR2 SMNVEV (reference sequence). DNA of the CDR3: TGTGCCAGCAGTTTTTTTCCCCCCGGGACAGGGCACACTGAAGCTTTCTTT. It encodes CASSFFPPGTGHTEAFF.

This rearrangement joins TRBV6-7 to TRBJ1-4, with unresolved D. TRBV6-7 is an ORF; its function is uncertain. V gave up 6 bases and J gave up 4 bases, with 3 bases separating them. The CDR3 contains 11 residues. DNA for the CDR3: TGTGCCAGCAGGATTAATGAAAAACTGTTTTTT. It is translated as CASRINEKLFF.

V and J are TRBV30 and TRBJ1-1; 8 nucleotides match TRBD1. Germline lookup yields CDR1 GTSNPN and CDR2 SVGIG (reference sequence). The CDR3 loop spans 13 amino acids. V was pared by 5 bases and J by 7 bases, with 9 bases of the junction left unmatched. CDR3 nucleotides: TGTGCCTGGGGTGCCGGGACAGGCAGTGAAGCTTTCTTT. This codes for CAWGAGTGSEAFF.

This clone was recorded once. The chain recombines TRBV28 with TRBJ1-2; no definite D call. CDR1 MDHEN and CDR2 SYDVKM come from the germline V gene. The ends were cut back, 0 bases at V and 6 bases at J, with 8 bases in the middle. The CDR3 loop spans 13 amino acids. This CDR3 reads CASSLWQADGYTF. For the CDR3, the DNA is TGTGCCAGCAGTTTATGGCAAGCAGATGGCTACACCTTC.